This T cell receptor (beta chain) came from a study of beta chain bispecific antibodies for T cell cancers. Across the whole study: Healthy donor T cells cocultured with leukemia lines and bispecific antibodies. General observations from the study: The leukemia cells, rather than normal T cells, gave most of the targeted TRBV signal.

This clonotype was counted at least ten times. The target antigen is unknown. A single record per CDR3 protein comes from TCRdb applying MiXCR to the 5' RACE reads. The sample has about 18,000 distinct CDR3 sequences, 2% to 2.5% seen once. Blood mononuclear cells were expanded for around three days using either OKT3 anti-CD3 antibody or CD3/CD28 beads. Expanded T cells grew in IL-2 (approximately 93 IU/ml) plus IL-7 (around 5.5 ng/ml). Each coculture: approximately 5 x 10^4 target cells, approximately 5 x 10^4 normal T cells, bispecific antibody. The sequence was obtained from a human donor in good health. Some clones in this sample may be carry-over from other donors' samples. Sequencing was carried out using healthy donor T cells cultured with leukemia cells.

The CDR3: CSALGLAEQYF. The CDR3 nucleotides are TGCAGTGCTCTCGGACTAGCGGAGCAGTACTTC. The chain employs TRBV20-1 and TRBJ2-7, with TRBD2 matching over 9 bases. The V segment lost 5 bases and the J segment 7 bases; nucleotides outside the gene matches: 3. This CDR3 spans 11 amino acids. Germline CDR1 reads DFQATT; CDR2 reads SNEGSKA (reference sequence).